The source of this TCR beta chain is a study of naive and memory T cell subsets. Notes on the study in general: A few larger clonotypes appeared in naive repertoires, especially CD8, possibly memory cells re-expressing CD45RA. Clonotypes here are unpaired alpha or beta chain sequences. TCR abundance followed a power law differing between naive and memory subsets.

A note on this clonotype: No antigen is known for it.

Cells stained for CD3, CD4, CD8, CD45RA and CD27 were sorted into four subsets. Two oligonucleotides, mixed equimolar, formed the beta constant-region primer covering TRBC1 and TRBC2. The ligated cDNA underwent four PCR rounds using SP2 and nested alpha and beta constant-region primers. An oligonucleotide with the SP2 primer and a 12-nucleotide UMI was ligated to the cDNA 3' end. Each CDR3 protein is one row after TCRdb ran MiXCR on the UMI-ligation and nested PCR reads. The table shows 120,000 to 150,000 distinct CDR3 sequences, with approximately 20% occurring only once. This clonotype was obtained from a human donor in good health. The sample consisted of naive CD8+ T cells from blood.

The CDR3 coding sequence is TGTGCCAGCAGCCAAGAATGGGACACGCTAAAAAACATTCAGTACTTC. Residues: CASSQEWDTLKNIQYF. V gene TRBV3-1 combines with J gene TRBJ2-4; a possible D gene is TRBD1 (6 bases). The CDR3 sequence is 16 residues long. Trimming shortened V by 0 bases and J by 4 bases, and 13 bases separated the two germline ends. Germline V gene lookup returns CDR1 LGHDT and CDR2 YNNKEL (reference sequence).